Reported below is one T cell receptor (beta chain). V trimming: 3 bases; J trimming: 8 bases; junction bases outside the gene matches: 19. This CDR3 is 17 amino acids long. Germline CDR1 is SGHDT and CDR2 is YYEEEE. Building of the TCR beta libraries involved iRepertoire HTBI primers and Arm-PCR of CDR3 regions. TCRdb fed the multiplex PCR reads into MiXCR, producing one record per CDR3 protein. The sample holds over 650,000 distinct CDR3 sequences; about 32% are singletons and the top ten take 42%. The sample belongs to a study of regulatory T cells in long-lasting Graves disease. At the level of the study: By definition, persistent Graves' disease involved antithyroid drugs for over 5 years alongside positive TSH receptor antibodies.

Noted time point: persistent/refractory GD, antithyroid drugs over 5 years with positive TRAb. The TCR library used RNA extracted from PBMCs. This clonotype was sampled from a female donor with Graves disease. Material: peripheral blood mononuclear cells (PBMCs), obtained when the disease was refractory, from a patient treated with antithyroid drugs. The chain employs TRBV5-6 and TRBJ1-2; TRBD1 aligns across 7 bases. CDR3 sequence reads: CASSWMTGTIRTSGYTF. The CDR3 DNA reads TGTGCCAGCAGCTGGATGACAGGGACTATAAGGACTAGCGGCTACACCTTC.